The TCR beta chain described here comes from a study of T cells in Graves' hyperthyroidism and ophthalmopathy. Study-level results: Blood held most thyroid clonotypes expanded above 0.001 frequency.

Template material for amplifying TCR beta CDR3 regions consisted of RNA transcripts. The study used the HTBI primer set for a first-round RT-PCR of the TCR CDR3. Via MiXCR, TCRdb re-called the multiplex PCR reads, giving one row per CDR3 protein. The sample comprises about 720,000 distinct CDR3 sequences, less than 20% of which are singletons, and roughly 8% rests with the top ten. There are many counts of this clonotype. Its antigen is currently unknown. The V gene's germline CDR1 is MNHEY and CDR2 SMNVEV (reference sequence). CDR3 length: 13 amino acids. The V end lost 0 bases, the J end lost 5 bases, and 8 bases lay between the germline ends.

The TCR originated in a man aged 18 to 30 with Graves' hyperthyroidism. The specimen sequenced was blood. The chain combines TRBV27 with TRBJ2-7, with D possibly being TRBD1 or TRBD2 (5 bases each). In DNA, the CDR3 is TGTGCCAGCAGTTTATCGGGGCGGGACGAGCAGTACTTC. This codes for CASSLSGRDEQYF.